Each of the 18 T cell receptor beta chains below was sequenced from the same sample in a study of T cells in Graves' hyperthyroidism and ophthalmopathy. There were TCR beta CDR3 regions amplified from RNA transcripts. HTBI primers were used for first-round RT-PCR of the TCR CDR3. TCRdb independently ran MiXCR on the multiplex PCR reads; one entry per CDR3 protein. The table has 550,000 to 700,000 distinct CDR3 sequences, about 15% seen once. Sequenced sample: blood. Every receptor here comes from a woman between 40 and 55 years old with Graves' ophthalmopathy.

This clonotype has just a few counts. V gene TRBV11-2 combines with J gene TRBJ1-2, with D maybe TRBD1 (5 bases). V was pared by 0 bases and J by 4 bases, with 12 bases between. Germline V gene data show CDR1 as SGHAT and CDR2 as FQNNGV. The CDR3 is made up of 15 amino acids. CDR3 sequence: CASSLEEGSGYGYTF. CDR3 bases: TGTGCCAGCAGCTTAGAAGAGGGGAGCGGCTATGGCTACACCTTC.

This clonotype was counted between two and nine times. This chain links TRBV26 with TRBJ2-2; the listed D gene, TRBD2, was not tested against the DNA. TRBV26 is recorded as a pseudogene. The CDR3 totals 20 residues. The CDR3 sequence: CASSPRGGLAGDQSPGELFF. In DNA, the CDR3 is TGTGCCAGCAGTCCCCGCGGGGGACTAGCGGGAGACCAGTCCCCCGGGGAGCTGTTTTTT.

This clonotype was seen many times. V gene TRBV12-3 or TRBV12-4 combines with J gene TRBJ1-2, with 8 bases aligning to TRBD1. Trimming took 3 bases from V and 6 from J; bases not matched to a gene: 3. This CDR3 spans 13 amino acids. The CDR3 DNA is TGTGCCAGCAGTTTTGTGACAGGGGATGGCTACACCTTC. Amino acids: CASSFVTGDGYTF.

V is TRBV24-1 and J is TRBJ1-5; D ambiguous. This CDR3 spans 10 amino acids. Germline V CDR1 and CDR2: KGHDR, SFDVKD. V was clipped by 8 bases and J by 7 bases, with 5 bases between them. CDR3 sequence reads: CATKGQPQHF. The CDR3 nucleotides are TGTGCCACCAAAGGCCAGCCCCAGCATTTT.

This chain uses TRBV12-3 or TRBV12-4 with TRBJ2-7, with 11 bases that match TRBD2. After removal of 6 bases from V and 2 bases from J, the junction contained 6 bases not matched to a gene. The CDR3 runs 15 residues. The CDR3 nucleotides read TGTGCCAGCAGCGTACTAGCGGGAGAGGCCTACGAGCAGTACTTC. This translates into CASSVLAGEAYEQYF.

In its sample, this clonotype was seen many times. The V and J genes are TRBV28 and TRBJ2-5; no clear D gene. Germline CDR1 MDHEN, CDR2 SYDVKM. V shed 5 bases and J shed 4 bases, with 8 bases lying between them. This CDR3 spans 12 amino acids. The CDR3 region has the DNA TGTGCCAGCAGTCCCCAGGTAGAGACCCAGTACTTC. It codes for CASSPQVETQYF. The full variable domain, its missing parts supplied by reference TRBV28 and TRBJ2-5, is DVKVTQSSRYLVKRTGEKVFLECVQDMDHENMFWYRQDPGLGLRLIYFSYDVKMKEKGDIPEGYSVSREKKERFSLILESASTNQTSMYLCASSPQVETQYFGPGTRLLVL.

There are many counts of this clonotype. The chain combines TRBV2 with TRBJ2-5; TRBD2 matches 11 bases. V gave up 2 bases and J gave up 5 bases; unmatched junction bases: 4. The V gene's germline CDR1 is SNHLY and CDR2 FYNNEI. The CDR3 runs to 15 residues. The CDR3 nucleotides are TGTGCCAGCAGTGAAACTAGCGGGAGATGGGAGACCCAGTACTTC. This encodes CASSETSGRWETQYF.

This chain uses TRBV6-2 or TRBV6-3 with TRBJ2-5; 13 nucleotides align to TRBD2. Germline lookup yields CDR1 MNHEY and CDR2 SVGEGT. The CDR3 is 18 amino acids. Trimming cost V 6 bases and J 1 base; bases outside gene matches: 11. CDR3 sequence: CASSRAGLAGRGQETQYF. CDR3 DNA: TGTGCCAGCAGCCGAGCGGGACTAGCGGGACGCGGCCAAGAGACCCAGTACTTC.

This chain uses TRBV19 with TRBJ1-5, with a possible D match to TRBD1 (5 bases). V gave up 4 bases and J gave up 7 bases, with 11 bases separating them. CDR1 LNHDA and CDR2 SQIVND come from the germline V gene (reference sequence). The CDR3 sequence is 13 residues long. DNA for the CDR3: TGTGCCAGTAGTACCGTCAGGGACCAGCCCCAGCATTTT. Its protein is CASSTVRDQPQHF.

This clonotype was counted ten times or more. The chain is built from TRBV7-2 and TRBJ2-7; D ambiguous. Per the germline V gene, CDR1 is SGHTA and CDR2 is FQGNSA. Trimming left V 2 bases short and J 0 bases short, with 11 bases between. This CDR3 comprises 15 residues. Here the CDR3 DNA reads TGTGCCAGCAGCTTATGGGCCAGGAGCTCCTACGAGCAGTACTTC. It encodes CASSLWARSSYEQYF. The whole variable domain, filled in from reference TRBV7-2 and TRBJ2-7, reads GAGVSQSPSNKVTEKGKDVELRCDPISGHTALYWYRQSLGQGLEFLIYFQGNSAPDKSGLPSDRFSAERTGGSVSTLTIQRTQQEDSAVYLCASSLWARSSYEQYFGPGTRLTVT.

This clonotype was observed at least ten times. Here the CDR3 reads CASRKEGEWSQPQHF. The CDR3 DNA sequence: TGTGCCAGCAGGAAAGAAGGGGAATGGAGTCAGCCCCAGCATTTT. The chain recombines TRBV12-3 or TRBV12-4 with TRBJ1-5, with D maybe TRBD1 (5 bases). Between the trimmed V and J ends, which lost 6 bases and 6 bases, there was a span of 18 bases. The length of the CDR3 is 15 residues.

This clonotype showed up many times. This rearrangement joins TRBV27 to TRBJ2-7, with 7 nucleotides matching TRBD2. The germline V gene encodes CDR1 MNHEY and CDR2 SMNVEV (reference sequence). CDR3 length: 13 residues. V shed 10 bases, J shed 1 base, and the junction held 7 bases outside the gene matches. This chain's CDR3 is CATALSGSYEQYF. Written as DNA, the CDR3 is TGTGCCACCGCTCTTAGCGGGTCCTACGAGCAGTACTTC.

The table lists this clonotype with a count of one. This clone may be a read error of a much larger clone one base away. V and J are TRBV7-2 and TRBJ2-5; D may match TRBD1 or TRBD2 (6 bases each). Trimming removed 1 base at V and 5 bases at J, with 17 bases between. The CDR3 runs 16 residues. CDR1 and CDR2 from the germline V gene are SGHTA and FQGNSA. For the CDR3, the DNA is TGTGCCAGCAGCTTAGAGGGGGTGCGGCGGGATGAGACCCAGTACTTC. Translating gives CASSLEGVRRDETQYF.

In its sample, this clonotype was seen many times. Written as DNA, the CDR3 is TGCAGTGCTATCAGCGCCTTCGAGCAGTACTTC. Its protein product is CSAISAFEQYF. The chain carries TRBV20-1 and TRBJ2-7; no firm D call. V was cut by 4 bases and J by 6 bases, with 10 bases left in between. This CDR3 comprises 11 residues. Germline V gene lookup returns CDR1 DFQATT and CDR2 SNEGSKA (reference sequence).

Ten or more counts support this clonotype. J is TRBJ1-3 and V is TRBV6-1; no reliable D call. The germline gives CDR1 MNHNS, CDR2 SASEGT. CDR3 length: 15 amino acids. V was pared by 7 bases and J by 0 bases, with 13 bases between. DNA for the CDR3: TGTGCCAGCACCGAATCAGGATTCTCTGGAAACACCATATATTTT. Encoded protein: CASTESGFSGNTIYF.

This clonotype was seen a handful of times. V and J are TRBV19 and TRBJ1-5, with TRBD1 matching over 7 bases. The CDR3 loop spans 15 amino acids. Germline loops: CDR1 LNHDA, CDR2 SQIVND (reference sequence). J gave up 6 bases and V 7 bases, and 12 bases lay outside the gene matches. CDR3 nucleotides: TGTGCCAGTACCCCAGCCTCGACAGGGTTTCAGCCCCAGCATTTT. Translation gives CASTPASTGFQPQHF.

There are many counts of this clonotype. CDR3 residues: CASSYSLTSSRSDEQYF. The CDR3 region has the DNA TGTGCCAGCAGTTACTCCCTAACTAGTTCACGGTCGGACGAGCAGTACTTC. V and J are TRBV6-2 or TRBV6-3 and TRBJ2-7; TRBD2 might be the D (5 bases). The V end was cut by 0 bases, the J end by 5 bases, with 20 bases between. The CDR3 sequence is 17 residues long. Germline CDR1 reads MNHEY; CDR2 reads SVGEGT.

This clonotype was detected ten times or more. The chain recombines TRBV12-3 or TRBV12-4 with TRBJ1-2; D unclear. There are 13 residues in the CDR3. Trimming shortened V by 5 bases and J by 7 bases, and 14 bases separated the two germline ends. CDR3 DNA: TGTGCCAGCAGTCGTGGGAGAAGGAGTGGCTACACCTTC. Translated: CASSRGRRSGYTF.